The rows below give T cell receptor beta chains drawn from one sample of a study of control samples from healthy donors and cancer patients. Generated by immunoSEQ multiplex PCR, the TCRdb table keeps only in-frame clones and is missing some. The sample has over 150,000 clones, almost 90% seen once. Sequenced: blood. The receptors come from a woman aged 50 to 65 in good health. CDR3s include the opening cysteine and the closing phenylalanine or tryptophan. Each record gives: V gene, D gene, J gene, clone size, CDR3 protein, CDR3 DNA. A D gene is named only where the DNA matches it firmly. Size values are once, few and many counts, or a class for expanded clones, and some rows have none.

TRBV28,TRBD2,TRBJ2-1,NA,CASSLGTSGRVVYEQFF,TGTGCCAGCAGTTTAGGGACTAGCGGGAGGGTTGTGTATGAGCAGTTCTTC
TRBV6-5,NA,TRBJ1-1,few,CASSPRDGIVTEAFF,TGTGCCAGCAGTCCTAGGGACGGAATTGTCACTGAAGCTTTCTTT
TRBV7-2,TRBD2,TRBJ2-7,NA,CASSLRTSTSSYEQYF,TGTGCCAGCAGCTTAAGGACTAGCACGAGCTCCTACGAGCAGTACTTC
TRBV15,NA,TRBJ2-7,NA,CATSRDADGYEQYF,TGTGCCACCAGCAGAGATGCGGACGGCTACGAGCAGTACTTC
TRBV9,NA,TRBJ2-2,NA,CASSRDTNTGELFF,TGTGCCAGCTCCAGGGACACCAACACCGGGGAGCTGTTTTTT
TRBV7-8,TRBD1,TRBJ2-5,NA,CASSYLQGWKETQYF,TGTGCCAGCAGCTACCTACAGGGGTGGAAAGAGACCCAGTACTTC
TRBV27,NA,TRBJ1-5,NA,CASSFRGRQPQHF,TGTGCCAGCAGTTTCAGGGGCCGGCAGCCCCAGCATTTT
TRBV27,NA,TRBJ2-1,NA,CASRPGASLGNEQFF,TGTGCCAGCAGGCCCGGGGCTAGCCTCGGCAATGAGCAGTTCTTC
TRBV13,TRBD2,TRBJ2-1,NA,CASSLLLAGTLQDEQFF,TGTGCCAGCAGCTTATTGCTAGCGGGCACCTTACAGGATGAGCAGTTCTTC
TRBV28,NA,TRBJ1-5,NA,CASSWGGQPQHF,TGTGCCAGCAGTTGGGGGGGACAGCCCCAGCATTTT
TRBV4-3,NA,TRBJ1-2,NA,CASSQVYGSGVSGYTF,TGCGCCAGCAGCCAAGTGTATGGCAGCGGAGTGTCGGGCTACACCTTC
TRBV7-9,NA,TRBJ2-1,NA,CASSRSADEQFF,TGTGCCAGCAGCCGTAGCGCGGATGAGCAGTTCTTC
TRBV15,NA,TRBJ1-4,NA,CATSRDLLLNEKLFF,TGTGCCACCAGCAGAGATCTACTGCTTAATGAAAAACTGTTTTTT
TRBV7-2,NA,TRBJ2-7,NA,CASSLTGRHEQYF,TGTGCCAGCAGCTTGACAGGGAGGCACGAGCAGTACTTC
TRBV9,NA,TRBJ1-3,NA,CANSVAPADSGNTIYF,TGTGCCAACAGCGTAGCTCCGGCCGACTCTGGAAACACCATATATTTT
TRBV16,TRBD2,TRBJ2-1,NA,CASSYGAGSFNEQFF,TGTGCCAGCAGTTATGGAGCGGGATCATTCAATGAGCAGTTCTTC
TRBV5-6,TRBD1,TRBJ2-5,NA,CASSQGQYQETQYF,TGTGCCAGCAGCCAGGGACAGTACCAAGAGACCCAGTACTTC
TRBV29-1,TRBD1,TRBJ1-4,NA,CSVGGQGINEKLFF,TGCAGCGTTGGGGGACAGGGGATTAATGAAAAACTGTTTTTT
TRBV29-1,NA,TRBJ2-5,NA,CSVENQLGRPLQETQYF,TGCAGCGTTGAAAATCAGTTGGGACGGCCACTACAAGAGACCCAGTACTTC
TRBV7-2,NA,TRBJ2-1,NA,CASSLEGLANNEQFF,TGTGCCAGCAGCTTAGAGGGCCTAGCGAATAATGAGCAGTTCTTC
TRBV9,NA,TRBJ2-7,NA,CASSFGTEPYEQYF,TGTGCCAGCAGCTTCGGTACAGAACCCTACGAGCAGTACTTC
TRBV3-1/TRBV3-2,NA,TRBJ1-2,NA,CASSRGSYGYTF,TGTGCCAGCAGCCGGGGTTCCTATGGCTACACCTTC
TRBV28,TRBD1,TRBJ1-2,NA,CASSPRTGIELNYGYTF,TGTGCCAGCAGTCCCCGGACAGGGATCGAACTAAACTATGGCTACACCTTC
TRBV5-1,NA,TRBJ1-4,NA,CASSFSTTNEKLFF,TGCGCCAGCAGCTTTTCAACAACTAATGAAAAACTGTTTTTT
TRBV11-3,TRBD2,TRBJ2-7,NA,CASSQGSGGNYEQYF,TGTGCCAGCAGCCAAGGAAGCGGGGGTAACTACGAGCAGTACTTC
TRBV29-1,NA,TRBJ1-1,NA,CSVLDGGGTEAFF,TGCAGCGTGCTGGACGGGGGGGGCACTGAAGCTTTCTTT
TRBV29-1,NA,TRBJ2-5,NA,CSVGIGRRETQYF,TGCAGCGTTGGAATTGGAAGACGAGAGACCCAGTACTTC
TRBV9,NA,TRBJ2-3,NA,CASSVSGSGGQNTQYF,TGTGCCAGCAGCGTTTCGGGAAGCGGAGGGCAGAATACGCAGTATTTT
TRBV7-3,NA,TRBJ1-6,NA,CASSLGRYNSPLHF,TGTGCCAGCAGCTTGGGACGTTATAATTCACCCCTCCACTTT
TRBV5-8,NA,TRBJ2-7,NA,CASSLGQYYEQYF,TGTGCCAGCAGCCTCGGACAGTACTACGAGCAGTACTTC
TRBV3-1/TRBV3-2,TRBD1,TRBJ1-1,once,CASSQLQGADVTEAFF,TGTGCCAGCAGCCAGCTACAGGGGGCGGACGTTACTGAAGCTTTCTTT
TRBV6-6,TRBD1,TRBJ2-1,NA,CASRTGTGEQFF,TGTGCCAGCAGAACCGGGACAGGGGAGCAGTTCTTC
TRBV19,NA,TRBJ1-5,NA,CASSIAYPDGYSNQPQHF,TGTGCCAGTAGTATAGCTTATCCCGACGGATATAGCAATCAGCCCCAGCATTTT
TRBV30,TRBD2,TRBJ2-1,NA,CAWSTGLAGGPSSNEQFF,TGTGCCTGGAGTACCGGACTAGCGGGAGGGCCATCCTCCAATGAGCAGTTCTTC
TRBV5-4,TRBD1,TRBJ1-1,NA,CASLGQGITEAFF,TGTGCCAGCTTGGGACAGGGGATAACTGAAGCTTTCTTT
TRBV18,NA,TRBJ1-3,NA,CASSPPRPGTGNTIYF,TGTGCCAGCTCACCACCGAGGCCAGGGACTGGAAACACCATATATTTT
TRBV30,NA,TRBJ2-7,NA,CAWSVGGSTYEQYF,TGTGCCTGGAGTGTAGGAGGGTCTACCTACGAGCAGTACTTC
TRBV27,NA,TRBJ2-5,once,CASSSGWGGETQYF,TGTGCCAGCAGTTCAGGGTGGGGCGGAGAGACCCAGTACTTC
TRBV21-1,NA,TRBJ2-7,NA,CASSKGSSYEQYF,TGTGCCAGCAGCAAAGGGTCATCCTACGAGCAGTACTTC
TRBV28,NA,TRBJ1-1,NA,CASSLVGNTEAFF,TGTGCCAGCAGCCTAGTGGGGAACACTGAAGCTTTCTTT
TRBV7-2,NA,TRBJ2-2,NA,CASSPFSTGELFF,TGTGCCAGCAGCCCTTTTTCCACCGGGGAGCTGTTTTTT
TRBV4-1,NA,TRBJ1-1,NA,CASSQETTAEAFF,TGCGCCAGCAGCCAAGAGACGACAGCTGAAGCTTTCTTT
TRBV27,NA,TRBJ1-5,NA,CASSLNGGAMGNQPQHF,TGTGCCAGCAGTCTAAACGGGGGGGCGATGGGCAATCAGCCCCAGCATTTT
TRBV5-1,NA,TRBJ2-7,NA,CASSVEGYEQYF,TGCGCCAGCAGCGTGGAGGGTTACGAGCAGTACTTC
TRBV7-9,NA,TRBJ2-1,once,CASNSRSGGEQFF,TGTGCCAGCAACTCCCGCTCTGGTGGTGAGCAGTTCTTC
TRBV5-1,NA,TRBJ1-2,NA,CASSLVVDSNYGYTF,TGCGCCAGCAGCTTGGTCGTGGACAGTAACTATGGCTACACCTTC
TRBV9,NA,TRBJ1-2,NA,CASSVGQGGPYGYTF,TGTGCCAGCAGCGTAGGGCAGGGAGGGCCCTATGGCTACACCTTC
TRBV27,TRBD1,TRBJ1-6,NA,CASSWDRGMSPLHF,TGTGCCAGCAGTTGGGACAGGGGAATGTCACCCCTCCACTTT
TRBV4-3,TRBD2,TRBJ2-7,NA,CASSQETSGRGEQYF,TGCGCCAGCAGCCAAGAAACTAGCGGGAGGGGAGAGCAGTACTTC
TRBV10-3,NA,TRBJ1-1,NA,CAISEASRNTEAFF,TGTGCCATCAGTGAGGCCTCCCGGAACACTGAAGCTTTCTTT
TRBV30,TRBD1,TRBJ1-6,NA,CAWSVPGGTNSPLHF,TGTGCCTGGAGTGTTCCAGGGGGCACTAATTCACCCCTCCACTTT
TRBV7-3,TRBD2,TRBJ2-3,NA,CASSARTSGGRTDTQYF,TGTGCCAGCAGCGCGCGGACTAGCGGGGGCCGGACAGATACGCAGTATTTT
TRBV30,NA,TRBJ2-3,NA,CAWGLTDTQYF,TGTGCCTGGGGCCTCACAGATACGCAGTATTTT
TRBV6-5,TRBD2,TRBJ2-7,NA,CASSYSGGVYEQYF,TGTGCCAGCAGTTACTCCGGGGGGGTCTACGAGCAGTACTTC
TRBV11-2,TRBD2,TRBJ2-4,NA,CASSTSGLAKNIQYF,TGTGCCAGCAGCACTAGCGGGTTGGCCAAAAACATTCAGTACTTC
TRBV7-8,NA,TRBJ2-5,NA,CASSLRGQETQYF,TGTGCCAGCAGCTTAAGGGGGCAAGAGACCCAGTACTTC
TRBV9,NA,TRBJ1-1,NA,CASSANSGGNTEAFF,TGTGCCAGCAGCGCCAACTCGGGGGGGAACACTGAAGCTTTCTTT
TRBV7-2,TRBD2,TRBJ2-2,NA,CASSPRTSGSNGELFF,TGTGCCAGCAGCCCCCGGACTAGCGGGAGTAACGGGGAGCTGTTTTTT
TRBV2,NA,TRBJ1-6,many,CASRKDASSNSPLHF,TGTGCCAGCAGGAAGGACGCATCCTCCAATTCACCCCTCCACTTT
TRBV6-5,NA,TRBJ1-6,NA,CASSLTGTKANSPLHF,TGTGCCAGCAGTTTAACCGGGACAAAAGCAAATTCACCCCTCCACTTT